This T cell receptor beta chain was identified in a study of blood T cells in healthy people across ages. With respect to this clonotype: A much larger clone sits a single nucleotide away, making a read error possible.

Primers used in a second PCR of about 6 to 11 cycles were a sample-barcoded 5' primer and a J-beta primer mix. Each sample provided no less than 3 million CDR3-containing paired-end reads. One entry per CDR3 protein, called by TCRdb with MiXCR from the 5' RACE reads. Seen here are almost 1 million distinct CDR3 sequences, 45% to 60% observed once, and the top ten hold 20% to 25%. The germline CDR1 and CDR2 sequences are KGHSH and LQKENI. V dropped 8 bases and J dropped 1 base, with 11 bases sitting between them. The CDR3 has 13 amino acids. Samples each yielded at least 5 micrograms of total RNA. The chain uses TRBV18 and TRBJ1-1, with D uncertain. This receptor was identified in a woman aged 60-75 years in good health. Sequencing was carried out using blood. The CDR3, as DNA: TGTGCCAGCGCACGAGAGGAGAACACTGAAGCTTTCTTT. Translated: CASAREENTEAFF. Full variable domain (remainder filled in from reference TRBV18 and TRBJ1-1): NAGVMQNPRHLVRRRGQEARLRCSPMKGHSHVYWYRQLPEEGLKFMVYLQKENIIDESGMPKERFSAEFPKEGPSILRIQQVVRGDSAAYFCASAREENTEAFFGQGTRLTVV.